This T cell receptor beta chain came from a study of monozygotic twins with inflammatory bowel disease. Reanalyzing the 5' RACE reads, TCRdb keeps one entry per CDR3 protein, without DNA. The sample data list about 380,000 distinct CDR3 sequences. The CDR3 sequence is 15 residues long. Germline V gives CDR1 DFQATT, CDR2 SNEGSKA (reference sequence). Material: blood. The genes are TRBV20-1 and TRBJ2-7; TCRdb outputs TRBD2, but without DNA this stays unchecked. This receptor was taken from a human donor with ulcerative colitis or Crohn's disease, or a healthy co-twin of an affected twin (not recorded which). CDR3 sequence reads: CSARPGLAGGLEQYF.